The T cell receptor (beta chain) under discussion was sequenced for a study of identical twins. The study's findings and limits: Models underestimated out-of-frame TCR alpha sharing in monozygotic twins.

MiXCR was run by TCRdb on the 5' RACE reads, yielding one entry per CDR3 protein. The table lists roughly 1.6 million distinct CDR3 sequences, about 32% of them singletons. As for this clonotype: Its matching antigen is unknown.

This CDR3 has 14 residues. The V end lost 11 bases, the J end lost 1 base, and 16 bases lay between the germline ends. CDR1 and CDR2 from the germline V gene are MGHRA and YSYEKL. The sequence was collected from a newborn girl in good health. Material: cord blood. The rearrangement links TRBV4-1 to TRBJ2-3; no firm D call. This chain's CDR3 is CASRVTVGTDTQYF. The CDR3 region has the DNA TGCGCCTCAAGGGTGACTGTGGGCACAGATACGCAGTATTTT.